Sequencing of this T cell receptor (beta chain) was carried out in a study of metastatic and nonmetastatic thyroid tumors. Study-level background: It was across blood and tumor or nodule tissue from malignant and benign thyroid patients that repertoires were compared.

Germline values: CDR1 LGHDT, CDR2 YNNKEL (reference sequence). The length of the CDR3 is 14 residues. Trimming cost V 3 bases and J 8 bases, with 11 bases left between them. This clone was recorded many times. Prior to thyroid surgery, none of the patients had received any treatment. TCRdb reanalyzed the PCR reads via MiXCR. Of 75,000 to 100,000 clones listed, about an eighth are singletons. The chain is built from TRBV3-1 and TRBJ1-6; no firm D call. This sequence originates from a female donor with papillary thyroid cancer or a benign thyroid nodule (not recorded which). Some clones in this sample may be carry-over from other donors' samples. The specimen was blood. The CDR3 loop reads CASSQQELDSPLHF. The CDR3 region has the DNA TGTGCCAGCAGCCAGCAGGAGCTCGATTCACCCCTCCACTTT.